Following are 7 T cell receptor beta chains from one sample sequenced in a study of regulatory T cells in long-lasting Graves disease. Both iRepertoire HTBI primers and Arm-PCR of CDR3 regions were used to build the TCR beta libraries. MiXCR was run by TCRdb on the multiplex PCR reads, yielding one entry per CDR3 protein. The sample has roughly 470,000 distinct CDR3 sequences, roughly 20% seen once; the top ten hold approximately 7.8%. Time point given: persistent/refractory GD, antithyroid drugs over 5 years with positive TRAb. Preparation of the TCR library used RNA extracted from PBMCs. Sequences were derived from peripheral blood mononuclear cells (PBMCs), sampled when the disease was refractory, from a patient treated with antithyroid drugs. These receptor sequences come from a female donor with Graves disease.

The chain joins TRBV14 to TRBJ2-5; 7 bases map to TRBD1. The length of the CDR3 is 18 residues. With 5 bases clipped from V and 1 base from J, the junction kept 16 bases outside the gene matches. CDR1 is SGHDN and CDR2 is FVKESK in the germline V gene. The CDR3 nucleotides read TGTGCCAGCAGCTTGACAGGGCACCTCCTACGGGGCCAAGAGACCCAGTACTTC. Translating it yields CASSLTGHLLRGQETQYF.

The table lists this clonotype with a few counts. V is TRBV6-2 or TRBV6-3 and J is TRBJ2-3; a possible D gene is TRBD1 (5 bases). The CDR3 is made up of 17 amino acids. The ends were cut back, 2 bases at V and 2 bases at J, with 17 bases in the middle. Germline CDR1 reads MNHEY; CDR2 reads SVGEGT. Here the CDR3 DNA reads TGTGCCAGCAGTTACACGGCACGGACAAGTTCCACAGATACGCAGTATTTT. The encoded protein is CASSYTARTSSTDTQYF.

Concerning this clonotype itself: The junction differs from germline at one of its ends, possibly a read error. The rearrangement uses TRBV4-1 and TRBJ1-1, with D unresolved. Germline V lookup: CDR1 MGHRA, CDR2 YSYEKL. The CDR3 covers 15 residues. The CDR3 loop is CASSLSSSVSSDAFF. Here the CDR3 DNA reads TGCGCCAGCAGCCTCTCATCGTCCGTCTCATCTGACGCTTTCTTT.

This chain uses TRBV19 with TRBJ1-1; TRBD1 agrees at 10 bases. The germline V gene has CDR1 LNHDA and CDR2 SQIVND (reference sequence). With 3 bases clipped from V and 7 bases from J, the junction kept 5 bases outside the gene matches. The CDR3 totals 14 residues. CDR3 amino acids: CASSIAGQGNEAFF. Written as DNA, the CDR3 is TGTGCCAGTAGTATTGCGGGACAGGGGAATGAAGCTTTCTTT.

Many counts were recorded for this clonotype. The chain joins TRBV28 to TRBJ2-5, with 10 bases fitting TRBD2. V shed 2 bases, J shed 4 bases, and the junction held 4 bases outside the gene matches. The length of the CDR3 is 15 residues. Germline V gene sequence: CDR1 MDHEN, CDR2 SYDVKM. The CDR3 spells CASSLTASGRETQYF. The CDR3 DNA reads TGTGCCAGCAGTTTAACGGCTAGCGGGAGAGAGACCCAGTACTTC.

The chain joins TRBV4-1 to TRBJ1-1; perhaps TRBD1 as D (6 bases). The germline V gene has CDR1 MGHRA and CDR2 YSYEKL. The CDR3 runs to 15 residues. The ends were cut back, 1 base at V and 5 bases at J, with 14 bases in the middle. The CDR3 is CASSQASWGLTEAFF. The CDR3 region has the DNA TGCGCCAGCAGCCAAGCGTCATGGGGGCTTACTGAAGCTTTCTTT.

There are a few counts of this clonotype. The gene calls are TRBV5-1 and TRBJ2-2, with 7 bases that match TRBD1. CDR3 length equals 16 residues. With 7 bases clipped from V and 3 bases from J, the junction kept 12 bases outside the gene matches. Per the germline V gene, CDR1 is SGHRS and CDR2 is YFSETQ. The CDR3 nucleotides read TGCGCCAGCCGAACCCTAACAGGGGTGGACACCGGGGAGCTGTTTTTT. Translation gives CASRTLTGVDTGELFF.